This TCR beta chain was retrieved from a study of cytomegalovirus exposure and HLA in healthy donors. The PCR employed 60 Vbeta primers together with 13 Jbeta primers. Clones were sequenced by immunoSEQ multiplex PCR, and TCRdb holds only the in-frame ones, with some missing. The table lists a few hundred thousand clones, about four fifths of them singletons. General observations from the study: With high specificity and sensitivity, the classifier reportedly diagnosed cytomegalovirus status. Only CMV serostatus was available as immune exposure information.

This CDR3 has 18 residues. As concerns this clone: Antigen unknown.

This chain uses TRBV21-1 with TRBJ2-7; TRBD1, the D gene given by the table, was not confirmed from the DNA. TRBV21-1 is annotated as a pseudogene. The source is a girl aged 2-15 years in good health and CMV-seronegative. The sequencing sample was made of PBMCs. In DNA form, the CDR3 reads TGTGCCAGCAGCAGAGTGAGATCCGGGACAGGGAAAAAGTACGAGCAGTACTTC. Amino acid sequence: CASSRVRSGTGKKYEQYF.